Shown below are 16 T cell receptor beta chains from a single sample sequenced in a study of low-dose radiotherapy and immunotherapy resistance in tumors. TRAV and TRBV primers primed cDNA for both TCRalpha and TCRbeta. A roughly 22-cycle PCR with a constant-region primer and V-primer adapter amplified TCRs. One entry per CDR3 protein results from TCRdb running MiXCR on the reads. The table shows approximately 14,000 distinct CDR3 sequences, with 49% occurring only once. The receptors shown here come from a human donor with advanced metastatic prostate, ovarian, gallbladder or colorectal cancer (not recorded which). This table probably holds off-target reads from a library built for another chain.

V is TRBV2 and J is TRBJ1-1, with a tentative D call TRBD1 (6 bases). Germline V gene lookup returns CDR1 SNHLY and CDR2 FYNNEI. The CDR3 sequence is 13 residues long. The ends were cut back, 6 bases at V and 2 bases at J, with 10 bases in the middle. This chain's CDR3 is CASRRDTNTEAFF. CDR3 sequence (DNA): TGTGCCAGCAGGAGGGACACCAACACTGAAGCTTTCTTT.

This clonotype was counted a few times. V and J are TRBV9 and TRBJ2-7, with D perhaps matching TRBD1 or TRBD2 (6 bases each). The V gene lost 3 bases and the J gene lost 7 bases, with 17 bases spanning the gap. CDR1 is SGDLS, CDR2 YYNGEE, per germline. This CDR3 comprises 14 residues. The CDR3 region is CASSANRVAGEQYF. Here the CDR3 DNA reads TGTGCCAGCAGCGCCAACAGGGTTGCGGGGGAGCAGTACTTC.

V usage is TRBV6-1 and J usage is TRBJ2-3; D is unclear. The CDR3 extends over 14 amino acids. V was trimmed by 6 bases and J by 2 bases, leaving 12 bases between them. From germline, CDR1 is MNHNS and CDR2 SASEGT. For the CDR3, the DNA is TGTGCCAGCAGCAACCCGAGGACCACAGATACGCAGTATTTT. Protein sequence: CASSNPRTTDTQYF.

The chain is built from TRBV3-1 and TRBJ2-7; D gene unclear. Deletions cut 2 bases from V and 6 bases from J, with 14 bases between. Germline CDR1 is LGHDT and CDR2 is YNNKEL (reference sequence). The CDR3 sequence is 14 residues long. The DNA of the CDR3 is TGTGCCAGCAGCCAAAGCATCCTTCCAGGCGAGCAGTACTTC. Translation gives CASSQSILPGEQYF.

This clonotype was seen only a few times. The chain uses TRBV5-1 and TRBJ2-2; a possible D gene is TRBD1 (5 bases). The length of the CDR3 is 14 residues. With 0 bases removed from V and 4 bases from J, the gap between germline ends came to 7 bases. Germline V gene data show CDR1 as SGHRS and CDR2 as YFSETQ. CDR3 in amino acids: CASSLGRATGELFF. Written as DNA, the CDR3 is TGCGCCAGCAGCTTGGGCAGGGCCACCGGGGAGCTGTTTTTT.

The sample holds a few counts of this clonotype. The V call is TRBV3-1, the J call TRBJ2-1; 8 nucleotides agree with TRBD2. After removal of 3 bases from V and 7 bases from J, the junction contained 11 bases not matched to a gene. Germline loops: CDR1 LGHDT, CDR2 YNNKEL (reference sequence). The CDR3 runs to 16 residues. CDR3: CASSQTGTRQRNEQFF. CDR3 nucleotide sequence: TGTGCCAGCAGCCAGACCGGGACTAGGCAAAGGAATGAGCAGTTCTTC.

CDR3 region: CASGPMLAETQYF. In nucleotides, the CDR3 is TGTGCCAGCGGGCCGATGCTCGCGGAGACCCAGTACTTC. The chain is built from TRBV7-6 and TRBJ2-5; D gene uncertain. Trimming stripped 8 bases from V and 5 bases from J, with 15 bases between. The CDR3 covers 13 residues. Germline CDR1 SGHVS, CDR2 FNYEAQ.

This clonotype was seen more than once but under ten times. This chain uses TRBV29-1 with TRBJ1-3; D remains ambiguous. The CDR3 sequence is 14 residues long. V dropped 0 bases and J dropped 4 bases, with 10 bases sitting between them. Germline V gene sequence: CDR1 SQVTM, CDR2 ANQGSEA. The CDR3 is CSVEDRISGNTIYF. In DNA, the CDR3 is TGCAGCGTTGAAGACAGGATCTCCGGAAACACCATATATTTT.

Written as DNA, the CDR3 is TGCGCCAGCACAGACGGCGCTTCCTACAATGAGCAGTTCTTC. Translating it yields CASTDGASYNEQFF. The chain carries TRBV5-1 and TRBJ2-1, with D unclear. V shed 6 bases and J shed 1 base, with 11 bases lying between them. Germline CDR1 reads SGHRS; CDR2 reads YFSETQ. The CDR3 totals 14 residues. The full variable domain, with the rest looked up from reference TRBV5-1 and TRBJ2-1, is KAGVTQTPRYLIKTRGQQVTLSCSPISGHRSVSWYQQTPGQGLQFLFEYFSETQRNKGNFPGRFSGRQFSNSRSEMNVSTLELGDSALYLCASTDGASYNEQFFGPGTRLTVL.

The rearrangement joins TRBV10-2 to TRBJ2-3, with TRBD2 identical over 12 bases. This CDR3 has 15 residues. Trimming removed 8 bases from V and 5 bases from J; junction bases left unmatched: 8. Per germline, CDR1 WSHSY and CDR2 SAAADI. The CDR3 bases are TGCGCCAGCCGGGACGTGGGACTAGCGGGAGATACGCAGTATTTT. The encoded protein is CASRDVGLAGDTQYF.

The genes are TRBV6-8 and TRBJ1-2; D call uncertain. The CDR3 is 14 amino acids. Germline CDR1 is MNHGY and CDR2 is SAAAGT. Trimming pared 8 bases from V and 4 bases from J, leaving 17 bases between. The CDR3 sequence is CASGGSTATYGYTF. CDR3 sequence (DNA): TGTGCCAGCGGAGGGTCGACGGCTACCTATGGCTACACCTTC.

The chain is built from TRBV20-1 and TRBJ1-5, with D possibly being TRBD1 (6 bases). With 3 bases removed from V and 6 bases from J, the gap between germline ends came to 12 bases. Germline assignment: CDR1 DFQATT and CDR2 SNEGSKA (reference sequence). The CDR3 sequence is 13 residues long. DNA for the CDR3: TGCAGTGCTAGTGCGGGACATCTTCAGCCCCAGCATTTT. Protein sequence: CSASAGHLQPQHF.

The CDR3 DNA reads TGTGCCAGCAGAGACTCTGAAGAGACCCAGTACTTC. Its protein is CASRDSEETQYF. The V call is TRBV7-9, the J call TRBJ2-5; D gene unclear. From germline, CDR1 is SEHNR and CDR2 FQNEAQ (reference sequence). The V end lost 6 bases, the J end lost 3 bases, and 8 bases lay between the germline ends. The CDR3 contains 12 residues.

CDR3: CASSLPQGVNTQYF. DNA for the CDR3: TGTGCCAGCAGTTTACCCCAGGGAGTAAATACGCAGTATTTT. This chain links TRBV12-3 or TRBV12-4 with TRBJ2-3; D possibly matches TRBD1 or TRBD2 (5 bases each). This CDR3 contains 14 residues. The germline V and J ends were trimmed by 2 bases and 7 bases, with 13 bases remaining between them.

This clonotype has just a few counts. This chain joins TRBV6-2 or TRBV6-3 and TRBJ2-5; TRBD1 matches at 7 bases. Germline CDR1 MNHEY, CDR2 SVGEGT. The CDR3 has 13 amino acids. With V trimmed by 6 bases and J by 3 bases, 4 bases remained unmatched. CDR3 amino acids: CASSTGVEETQYF. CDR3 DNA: TGTGCCAGCAGCACAGGGGTGGAAGAGACCCAGTACTTC.

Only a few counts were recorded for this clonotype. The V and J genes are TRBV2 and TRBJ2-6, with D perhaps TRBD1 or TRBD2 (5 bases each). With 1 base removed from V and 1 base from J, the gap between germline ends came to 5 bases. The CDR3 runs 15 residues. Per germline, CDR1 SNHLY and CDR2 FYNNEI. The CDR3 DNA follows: TGTGCCAGCAGTGAAGGGGGGTCTGGGGCCAACGTCCTGACTTTC. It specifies CASSEGGSGANVLTF.